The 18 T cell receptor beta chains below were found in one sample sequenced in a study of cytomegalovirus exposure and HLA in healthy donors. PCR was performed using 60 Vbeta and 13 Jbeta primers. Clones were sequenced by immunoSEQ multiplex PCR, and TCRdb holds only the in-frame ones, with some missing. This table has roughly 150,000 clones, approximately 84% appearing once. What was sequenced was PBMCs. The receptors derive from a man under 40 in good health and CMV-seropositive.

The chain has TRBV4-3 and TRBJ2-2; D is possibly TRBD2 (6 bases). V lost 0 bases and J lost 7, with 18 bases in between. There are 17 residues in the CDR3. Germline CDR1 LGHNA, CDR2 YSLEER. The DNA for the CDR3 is TGCGCCAGCAGCCAAGATACAAGCGGGCCTGGCGGCGGGGAGCTGTTTTTT. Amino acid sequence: CASSQDTSGPGGGELFF.

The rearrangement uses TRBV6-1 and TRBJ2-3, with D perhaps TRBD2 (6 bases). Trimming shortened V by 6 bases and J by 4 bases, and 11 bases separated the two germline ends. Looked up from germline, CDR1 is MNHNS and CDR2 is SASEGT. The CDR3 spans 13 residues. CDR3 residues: CASRKGGADTQYF. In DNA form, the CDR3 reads TGTGCCAGCAGGAAGGGCGGGGCAGATACGCAGTATTTT.

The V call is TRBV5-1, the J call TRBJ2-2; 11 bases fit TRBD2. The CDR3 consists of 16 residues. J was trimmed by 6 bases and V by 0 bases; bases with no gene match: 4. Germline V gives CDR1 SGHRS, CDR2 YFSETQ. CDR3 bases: TGCGCCAGCAGCTTGGTCGGACTAGCGGGCTCCGGGGAGCTGTTTTTT. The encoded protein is CASSLVGLAGSGELFF.

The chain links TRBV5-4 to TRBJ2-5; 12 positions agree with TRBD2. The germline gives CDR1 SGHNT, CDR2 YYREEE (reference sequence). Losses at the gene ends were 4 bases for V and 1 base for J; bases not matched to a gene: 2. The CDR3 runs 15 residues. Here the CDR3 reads CASSPSGRGQETQYF. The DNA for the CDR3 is TGTGCCAGCAGCCCTAGCGGGAGGGGCCAAGAGACCCAGTACTTC.

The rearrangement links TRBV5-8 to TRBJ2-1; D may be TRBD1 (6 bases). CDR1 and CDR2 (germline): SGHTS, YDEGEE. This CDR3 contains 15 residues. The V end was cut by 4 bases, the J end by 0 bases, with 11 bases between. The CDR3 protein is CASSLGQSSYNEQFF. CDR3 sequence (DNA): TGTGCCAGCAGCCTAGGACAGAGCTCCTACAATGAGCAGTTCTTC.

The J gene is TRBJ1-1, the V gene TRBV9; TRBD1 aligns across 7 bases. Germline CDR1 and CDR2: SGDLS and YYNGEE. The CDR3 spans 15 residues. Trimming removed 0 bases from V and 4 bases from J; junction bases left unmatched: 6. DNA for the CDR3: TGTGCCAGCAGCGTAGCCGAGGGGGCACGCACTGAAGCTTTCTTT. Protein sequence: CASSVAEGARTEAFF.

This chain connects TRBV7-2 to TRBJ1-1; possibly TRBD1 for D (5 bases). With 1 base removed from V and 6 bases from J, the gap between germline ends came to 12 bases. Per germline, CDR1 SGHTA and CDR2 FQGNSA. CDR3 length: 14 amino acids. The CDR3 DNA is TGTGCCAGCAGCTTAGGATCGGGGGAGCCTGAAGCTTTCTTT. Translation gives CASSLGSGEPEAFF.

The CDR3 DNA follows: TGCGCCAGCAGCCAAGATACCACGCTCCTCAGGGGAACCTACGAGCAGTACTTC. Its translation is CASSQDTTLLRGTYEQYF. The chain combines TRBV4-3 with TRBJ2-5; tentatively, D is TRBD1 (6 bases). The DNA end is a closer match to TRBJ2-7, so the J assignment may be wrong. The CDR3 sequence is 18 residues long. Germline-derived CDR1 and CDR2 are LGHNA and YSLEER.

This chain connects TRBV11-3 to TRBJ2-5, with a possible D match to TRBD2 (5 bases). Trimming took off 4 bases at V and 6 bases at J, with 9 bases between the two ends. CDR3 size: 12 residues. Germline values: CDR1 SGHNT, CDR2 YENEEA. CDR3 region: CASSSFGKTQYF. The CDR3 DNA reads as TGTGCCAGCAGCTCTTTCGGGAAGACCCAGTACTTC.

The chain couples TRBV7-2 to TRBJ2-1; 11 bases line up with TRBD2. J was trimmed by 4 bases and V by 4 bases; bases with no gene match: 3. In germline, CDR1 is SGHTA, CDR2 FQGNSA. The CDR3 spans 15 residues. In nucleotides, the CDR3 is TGTGCCAGCAGCTCTAGCGGGAGGCTTTACAATGAGCAGTTCTTC. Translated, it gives CASSSSGRLYNEQFF.

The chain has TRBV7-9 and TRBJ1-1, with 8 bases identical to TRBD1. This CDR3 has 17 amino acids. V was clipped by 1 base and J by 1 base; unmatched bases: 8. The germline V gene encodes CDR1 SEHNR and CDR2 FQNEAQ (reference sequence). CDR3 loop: CASSLEFGQGRNTEAFF. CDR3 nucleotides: TGTGCCAGCAGCTTAGAATTCGGACAGGGCAGGAACACTGAAGCTTTCTTT.

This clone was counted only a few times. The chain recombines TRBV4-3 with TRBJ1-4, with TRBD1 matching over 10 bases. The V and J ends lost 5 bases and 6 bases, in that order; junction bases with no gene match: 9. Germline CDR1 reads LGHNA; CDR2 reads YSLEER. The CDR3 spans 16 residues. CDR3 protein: CASSTRTGTGDEKLFF. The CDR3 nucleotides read TGCGCCAGCAGCACGCGCACCGGGACAGGGGATGAAAAACTGTTTTTT.

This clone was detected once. CDR3 loop: CASSTLAGSSYNEQFF. CDR3 in DNA: TGTGCCAGCAGCACCCTAGCGGGGAGCTCCTACAATGAGCAGTTCTTC. The gene calls are TRBV7-2 and TRBJ2-1, with 9 bases aligning to TRBD2. V trimming: 5 bases; J trimming: 0 bases; junction bases outside the gene matches: 5. The germline V gene has CDR1 SGHTA and CDR2 FQGNSA. CDR3 length: 16 residues.

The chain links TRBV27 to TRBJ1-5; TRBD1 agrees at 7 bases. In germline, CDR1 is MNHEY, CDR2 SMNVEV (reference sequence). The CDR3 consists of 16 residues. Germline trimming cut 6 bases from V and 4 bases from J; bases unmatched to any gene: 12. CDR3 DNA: TGTGCCAGCAGCCTGGCCCCGACAGGGCCTAATCAGCCCCAGCATTTT. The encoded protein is CASSLAPTGPNQPQHF.

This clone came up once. The CDR3 nucleotides read TGTGCCAGCAGCCGGGACAGCAATGAGCAGTTCTTC. Protein sequence: CASSRDSNEQFF. The rearrangement joins TRBV27 to TRBJ2-1, with 7 bases fitting TRBD1. After removal of 6 bases from V and 6 bases from J, the junction contained 2 bases not matched to a gene. CDR1 and CDR2 from the germline V gene are MNHEY and SMNVEV (reference sequence). There are 12 residues in the CDR3.

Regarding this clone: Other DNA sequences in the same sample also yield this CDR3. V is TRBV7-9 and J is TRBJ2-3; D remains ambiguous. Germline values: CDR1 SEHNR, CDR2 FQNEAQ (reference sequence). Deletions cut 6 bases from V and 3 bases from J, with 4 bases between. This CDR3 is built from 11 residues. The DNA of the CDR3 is TGTGCCAGCAGTTCTACAGATACGCAGTATTTT. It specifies CASSSTDTQYF.

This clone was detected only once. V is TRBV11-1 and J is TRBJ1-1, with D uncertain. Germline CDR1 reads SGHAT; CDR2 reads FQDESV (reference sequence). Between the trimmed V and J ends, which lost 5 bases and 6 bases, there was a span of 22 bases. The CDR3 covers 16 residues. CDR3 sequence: CASSPNRVVGSAEAFF. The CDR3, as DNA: TGTGCCAGCAGCCCCAACCGGGTCGTGGGTAGCGCTGAAGCTTTCTTT.

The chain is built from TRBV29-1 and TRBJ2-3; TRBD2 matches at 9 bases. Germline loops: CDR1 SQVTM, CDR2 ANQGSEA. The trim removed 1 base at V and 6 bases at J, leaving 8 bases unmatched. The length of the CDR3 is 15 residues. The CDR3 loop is CSVEGDSGSTDTQYF. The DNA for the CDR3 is TGCAGCGTTGAAGGGGATAGCGGGAGTACCGATACGCAGTATTTT.